This entry describes one T cell receptor (beta chain). CDR1 and CDR2 (germline): GTSNPN, SVGIG (reference sequence). V dropped 4 bases and J dropped 4 bases, with 11 bases sitting between them. This CDR3 contains 13 residues. The sample originates from a study of T cell changes during pregnancy in multiple sclerosis. Sequencing used immunoSEQ multiplex PCR; TCRdb keeps in-frame clones, though not all of them. This table has about 21,000 clones, 75% to 90% appearing once. This TCR derives from a female donor in good health, enrolled as a control in a pregnancy study. The rearrangement uses TRBV30 and TRBJ1-5; a possible D gene is TRBD1 (5 bases). This material consisted of CD4+ T cells from peripheral blood mononuclear cells, taken in the first trimester of pregnancy. The CDR3 DNA reads as TGTGCCTGGACAGGGCAGTTAAATCAGCCCCAGCATTTT. As protein: CAWTGQLNQPQHF.